The source of this T cell receptor beta chain is a study of cytomegalovirus exposure and HLA in healthy donors (dated by TCRdb to about 2017). With regard to the full study: According to a later analysis, one platform produced both the 120 validation repertoires and the 666 repertoires of the first cohort. The study aimed to test whether cataloging public T cell receptors could reveal signatures of past pathogen exposure. In addition to the first cohort of hundreds of subjects, a separate validation cohort of 120 different subjects was used. To predict cytomegalovirus infection status, the study combined high-throughput TCR immunosequencing, statistical association of individual TCRs with disease status, and machine learning. Study-wide conclusions, independent of this receptor: In vitro tests confirmed that a few of the cytomegalovirus-associated TCR beta chains recognize cytomegalovirus antigens. The classifier was reported to diagnose cytomegalovirus status with high specificity and sensitivity in both the original cohort and the validation cohort. The study listed 164 TCR beta chains as associated with cytomegalovirus. A later analysis had no HLA typing for the validation cohort, so co-occurrence there was scored across all 130 or so repertoires. Of the cluster scores, about 94% were above 0 in a later analysis, which found that TCRs clustered in the first cohort also tended to co-occur in the 130 or so validation repertoires. It was suggested by the authors that the approach could potentially be generalized to other disease states and immunological phenotypes. Most TCR sequences were seen in very few donors, while some public TCRs were found in many individuals.

From V the trimming removes 6 bases and from J it removes 4 bases, while the gene matches leave 11 bases of the junction unaccounted for. Sequences MNHNS (CDR1) and SASEGT (CDR2) are obtained from the germline V gene. The CDR3 holds 15 amino acids from the cysteine to the phenylalanine. The retained sequence is limited to the CDR3, 45 bases, with the frame set at the first base. Separate from the roughly 700-subject first cohort, the validation cohort of about 130 subjects was the group to which the donors belonged. The library was prepared using the immunoSEQ multiplex PCR assay. On the authors' methods: A statistical classification framework was developed to diagnose cytomegalovirus status using the catalog of TCR beta chain sequences. The table comes from immuneACCESS by way of TCRdb, which keeps in-frame sequences with V and J called. Part of the clones is missing from these tables; in studies checked, under half for an unresolved V gene and the rest for unknown reasons. V, J and clone size were drawn from that table, and D and trimming were deduced from the DNA. Recorded for this sample are more than 80,000 clones; roughly 90% of them occurred a single time. The ten largest clones represent less than 2% of the sample.

Of note for this clone: Which antigen it targets is not known. The input lacks base qualities; no much larger clone sits a single base away.

The receptor comes from a woman younger than 30 in good health and CMV-seropositive. The sequence links TRBV6-1 to TRBJ2-7; 8 bases in the junction line up with TRBD1. The material sequenced was PBMCs. The DNA sequence is as follows: TGTGCCAGCAGACCCCAGACAGGGGCGGGTTACGAGCAGTACTTC. This encodes CASRPQTGAGYEQYF.